This paragraph reports one T cell receptor beta chain. The sample is drawn from a study of OX40 agonist ivuxolimab in advanced cancers. The V end was cut by 2 bases, the J end by 6 bases, with 8 bases between. The germline V gene encodes CDR1 ENHRY and CDR2 SYGVKD. The CDR3 consists of 13 residues. Systemic immunosuppression or a history of autoimmune disease excluded patients. Assay used: immunoSEQ multiplex PCR; TCRdb lists only in-frame clones, some missing. This table holds roughly 90,000 clones, roughly nine tenths found once. The source is an adult with an advanced solid tumor such as melanoma, head and neck, liver or kidney cancer. This chain joins TRBV10-3 and TRBJ2-1; the D is unclear. The sequenced sample was CD4+ or CD8+ T cells sorted from blood, obtained in a trial of the OX40 agonist ivuxolimab. CDR3 amino acids: CAISEGEPNEQFF. The CDR3 DNA is TGTGCCATCAGTGAGGGAGAACCCAATGAGCAGTTCTTC.